This TCR beta chain is drawn from a study of radiotherapy plus CTLA-4 blockade in lung cancer. CDR3 length equals 15 residues. The germline gives CDR1 SGHRS, CDR2 YFSETQ. V was pared by 3 bases and J by 0 bases, with 0 bases of the junction left unmatched. The repertoire was sequenced with immunoSEQ multiplex PCR; TCRdb's copy has only in-frame clones and lacks some. The sample consists of some 78,000 clones, more than 85% of them appearing once. This TCR derives from a human donor with non-small cell lung cancer who had stable disease on radiotherapy plus ipilimumab. Here the sequenced sample was peripheral blood, taken from a patient treated with radiotherapy plus ipilimumab. The rearrangement joins TRBV5-1 to TRBJ2-1, with 10 nucleotides matching TRBD2. CDR3 region: CASSSSGSSYNEQFF. CDR3 coding DNA: TGCGCCAGCAGCTCTAGCGGGAGCTCCTACAATGAGCAGTTCTTC. Combining the CDR3 with reference TRBV5-1 and TRBJ2-1 gives the whole variable domain KAGVTQTPRYLIKTRGQQVTLSCSPISGHRSVSWYQQTPGQGLQFLFEYFSETQRNKGNFPGRFSGRQFSNSRSEMNVSTLELGDSALYLCASSSSGSSYNEQFFGPGTRLTVL.